These T cell receptor beta chains were read from a single sample in a study of cytomegalovirus exposure and HLA in healthy donors. Clones were read by immunoSEQ multiplex PCR, and TCRdb kept only the in-frame ones, dropping some. Of roughly 120,000 clones listed, 9% to 10% were seen once; the top ten hold less than 4%. Sequencing was performed on PBMCs. All receptors derive from a man between 25 and 39 years old in good health and CMV-seronegative. CDR3s include the opening cysteine and the closing phenylalanine or tryptophan. The D gene is left open where the match is weak. Size values are once, few and many counts, or a class for expanded clones, and some rows have none.

.	.	TRBJ2-7	TRBV5-1	TGCGCCAGCAGCCTAAACCCCCCGCGTCCAACCTACGAGCAGTACTTC	CASSLNPPRPTYEQYF
TRBD1	.	TRBJ2-7	TRBV7-6	TGTGCCAGCAGCGCCGGAGGGACAGGGGCCAACGAGCAGTACTTC	CASSAGGTGANEQYF
TRBD1	.	TRBJ2-2	TRBV9	TGTGCCAGCAGCGGTGCAGGGGGCGGATGGACCGGGGAGCTGTTTTTT	CASSGAGGGWTGELFF
TRBD2	few	TRBJ2-1	TRBV13	TGTGCCAGCAAACCGCGGGAGGCCAATGAGCAGTTCTTC	CASKPREANEQFF
TRBD1	few	TRBJ1-6	TRBV27	TGTGCCAGCAGTCGACAGGGGGCGGCTTCACCCCTCCACTTT	CASSRQGAASPLHF
.	.	TRBJ2-5	TRBV5-6	TGTGCCAGCAGCGGGGCGGTGGAGACCCAGTACTTC	CASSGAVETQYF
TRBD2	.	TRBJ2-2	TRBV27	TGTGCCAGCAGTTTATCTGGACTAGCGGGGGGAGGGGAGCTGTTTTTT	CASSLSGLAGGGELFF
.	.	TRBJ1-1	TRBV5-6	TGTGCCAGCAGCCGTCCCGGACAGAGGGCGTACACTGAAGCTTTCTTT	CASSRPGQRAYTEAFF
.	.	TRBJ2-1	TRBV7-8	TGTGCCAGCAGCTTAGTGGCTAGCGAATACAATGAGCAGTTCTTC	CASSLVASEYNEQFF
TRBD2	few	TRBJ2-2	TRBV9	TGTGCCAGCAGCGGGACTAGCGGGAACACCGGGGAGCTGTTTTTT	CASSGTSGNTGELFF
.	.	TRBJ2-3	TRBV7-9	TGTGCCAGCAGCGGGGGAGGACAGGCAGATACGCAGTATTTT	CASSGGGQADTQYF